This TCR beta chain was captured in a study of response to subunit inactivated influenza vaccine. TCRdb independently ran MiXCR on the RT-PCR reads; one entry per CDR3 protein. The table shows around 790,000 distinct CDR3 sequences, with about 20% occurring only once. The V end lost 1 base, the J end lost 8 bases, and 11 bases lay between the germline ends. The CDR3 covers 14 residues. Looked up from germline, CDR1 is MGHRA and CDR2 is YSYEKL. J is TRBJ2-2 and V is TRBV4-1; D unclear. The input for sequencing was PBMCs from blood, taken 5 days after vaccination. This clonotype was sampled from a man over 45 who received an inactivated influenza vaccine. CDR3 sequence reads: CASSQVLLGGELFF. The CDR3 DNA is TGCGCCAGCAGCCAAGTACTACTGGGAGGGGAGCTGTTTTTT.